This T cell receptor beta chain comes out of a study of shared clonotypes between healthy human individuals. Across the whole study: CD4 naive cells filled three plates per donor, CD4 memory three, CD8 naive two and CD8 memory one. Whole-study results and caveats: It was observed that roughly 5% of naive CD4 clonotypes were shared across a handful of donors.

Positively selected for CCR7, the CD45RO-negative cells used as naive CD8 cells excluded terminally differentiated effector memory CD45RA+ cells. The healthy adult donors were HIV-negative and reported no recent acute infections or vaccinations. Trimming removed 7 bases at V and 4 bases at J, with 13 bases between. Germline-derived CDR1 and CDR2 are SGHTA and FQGNSA. The CDR3 loop spans 13 amino acids. With respect to this clone: The antigen remains unidentified.

Here immunoSEQ multiplex PCR was the method, and the copy in TCRdb shows in-frame clones only, minus some. Altogether 1.5 million to 2.5 million clones are present, about 94% being singletons, with the ten largest covering more than 0.95%. The chain has TRBV7-2 and TRBJ2-5; unclear D gene. The receptor was derived from a man younger than 35 in good health. The sample taken for sequencing was naive CD8+ T cells sorted from blood. The CDR3 DNA follows: TGTGCCAGCAATCCCTGGGGTGGAGAGACCCAGTACTTC. This gives the protein CASNPWGGETQYF. Complete variable domain (other parts from reference TRBV7-2 and TRBJ2-5): GAGVSQSPSNKVTEKGKDVELRCDPISGHTALYWYRQSLGQGLEFLIYFQGNSAPDKSGLPSDRFSAERTGGSVSTLTIQRTQQEDSAVYLCASNPWGGETQYFGPGTRLLVL.